This T cell receptor beta chain was captured by sequencing in a study of radiotherapy plus CTLA-4 blockade in lung cancer. The study, taken as a whole, reports: Best predicting response, reportedly, were early blood T cell clone dynamics, with interferon-beta. In blood, after radiotherapy plus ipilimumab, tumor-derived TCR clones expanded.

A remark on this clone: As yet, its antigen is unknown.

This table comes from immunoSEQ multiplex PCR, and its TCRdb copy is limited to in-frame clones, with some not included. This repertoire shows 40,000 to 55,000 clones, 75% to 90% found once; its top ten account for around a sixth. CDR3 length equals 16 residues. CDR1 and CDR2 (germline): SGHNT, YYREEE (reference sequence). Trimming left V 4 bases short and J 3 bases short, with 17 bases between. With ipilimumab providing CTLA-4 blockade, focal radiation was administered to patients who had chemo-refractory metastatic non-small-cell lung cancer. This sample comprised peripheral blood, obtained from a patient treated with radiotherapy plus ipilimumab. The rearrangement joins TRBV5-4 to TRBJ1-3; the D is unclear. This receptor was taken from a human donor with non-small cell lung cancer that progressed on radiotherapy plus ipilimumab. Some clones in this sample may be carry-over from other donors' samples. Here the CDR3 DNA reads TGTGCCAGCAGCCCTGGAGAGGGAGGATTTGGAAACACCATATATTTT. This sequence encodes CASSPGEGGFGNTIYF.